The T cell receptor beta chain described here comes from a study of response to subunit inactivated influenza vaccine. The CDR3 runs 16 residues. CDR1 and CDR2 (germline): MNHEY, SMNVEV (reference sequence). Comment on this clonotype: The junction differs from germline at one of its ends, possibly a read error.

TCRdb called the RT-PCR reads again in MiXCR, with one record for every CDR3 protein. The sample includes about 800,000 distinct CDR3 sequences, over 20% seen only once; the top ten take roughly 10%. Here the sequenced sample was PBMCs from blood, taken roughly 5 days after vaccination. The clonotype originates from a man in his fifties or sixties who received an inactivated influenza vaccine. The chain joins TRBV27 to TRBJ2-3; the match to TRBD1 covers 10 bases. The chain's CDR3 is CASSLSPGQGWDMQYF. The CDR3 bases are TGTGCCAGCAGTTTGTCGCCGGGACAGGGGTGGGATATGCAGTATTTT.